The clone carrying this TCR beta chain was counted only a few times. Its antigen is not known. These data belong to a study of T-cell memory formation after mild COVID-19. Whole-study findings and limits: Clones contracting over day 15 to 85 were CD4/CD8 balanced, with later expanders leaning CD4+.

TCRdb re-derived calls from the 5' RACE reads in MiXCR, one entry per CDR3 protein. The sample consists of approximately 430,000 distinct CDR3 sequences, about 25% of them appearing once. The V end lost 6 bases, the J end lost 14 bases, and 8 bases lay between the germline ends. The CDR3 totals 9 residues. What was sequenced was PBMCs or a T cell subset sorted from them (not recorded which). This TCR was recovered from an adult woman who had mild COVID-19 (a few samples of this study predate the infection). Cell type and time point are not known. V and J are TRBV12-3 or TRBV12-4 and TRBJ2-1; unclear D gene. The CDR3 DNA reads TGTGCCAGCAGCCCCGGAGAGTTCTTC. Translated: CASSPGEFF.